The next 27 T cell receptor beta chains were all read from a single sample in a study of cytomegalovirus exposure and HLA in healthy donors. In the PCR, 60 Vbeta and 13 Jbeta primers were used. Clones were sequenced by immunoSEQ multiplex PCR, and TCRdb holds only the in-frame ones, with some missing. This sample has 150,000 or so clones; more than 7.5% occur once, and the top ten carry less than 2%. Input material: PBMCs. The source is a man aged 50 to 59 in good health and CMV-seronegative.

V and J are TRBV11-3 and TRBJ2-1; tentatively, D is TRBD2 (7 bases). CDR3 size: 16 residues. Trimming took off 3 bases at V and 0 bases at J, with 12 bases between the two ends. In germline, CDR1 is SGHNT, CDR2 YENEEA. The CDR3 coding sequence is TGTGCCAGCAGCTTCACAGGGACTAACTCCTACAATGAGCAGTTCTTC. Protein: CASSFTGTNSYNEQFF.

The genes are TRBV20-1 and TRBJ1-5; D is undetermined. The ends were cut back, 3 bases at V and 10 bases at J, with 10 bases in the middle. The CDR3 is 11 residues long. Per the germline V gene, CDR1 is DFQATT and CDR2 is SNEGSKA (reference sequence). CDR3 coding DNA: TGCAGTGCTAGTGGAGTCAACCCCCAGCATTTT. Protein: CSASGVNPQHF.

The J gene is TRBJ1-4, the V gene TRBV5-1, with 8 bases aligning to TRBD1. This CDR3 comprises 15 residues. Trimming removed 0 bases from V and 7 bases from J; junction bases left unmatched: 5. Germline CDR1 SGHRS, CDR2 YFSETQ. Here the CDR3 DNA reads TGCGCCAGCAGCTTGGGACAGGGGAAAGGTGAAAAACTGTTTTTT. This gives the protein CASSLGQGKGEKLFF.

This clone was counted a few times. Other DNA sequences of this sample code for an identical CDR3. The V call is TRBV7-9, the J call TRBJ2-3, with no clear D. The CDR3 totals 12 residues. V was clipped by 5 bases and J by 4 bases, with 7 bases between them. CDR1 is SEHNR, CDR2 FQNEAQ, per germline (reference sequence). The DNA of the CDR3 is TGTGCCAGCAGCCTGAGCGCAGATACGCAGTATTTT. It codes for CASSLSADTQYF.

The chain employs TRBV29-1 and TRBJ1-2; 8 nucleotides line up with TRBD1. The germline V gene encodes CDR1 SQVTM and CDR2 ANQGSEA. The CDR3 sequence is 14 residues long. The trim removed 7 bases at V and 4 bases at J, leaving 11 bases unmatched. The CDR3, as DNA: TGCAGCGCCGTAGGAATCGGACAGGGCTATGGCTACACCTTC. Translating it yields CSAVGIGQGYGYTF. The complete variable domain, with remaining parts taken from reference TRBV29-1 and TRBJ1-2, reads SAVISQKPSRDICQRGTSLTIQCQVDSQVTMMFWYRQQPGQSLTLIATANQGSEATYESGFVIDKFPISRPNLTFSTLTVSNMSPEDSSIYLCSAVGIGQGYGYTFGSGTRLTVV.

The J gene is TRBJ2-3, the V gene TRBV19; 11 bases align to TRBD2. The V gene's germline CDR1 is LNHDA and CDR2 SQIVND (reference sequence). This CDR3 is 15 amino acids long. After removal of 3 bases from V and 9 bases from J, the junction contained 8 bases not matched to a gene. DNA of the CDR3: TGTGCCAGTAGTATGAGGACTAGCGGGCCCCAAACGCAGTATTTT. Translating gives CASSMRTSGPQTQYF.

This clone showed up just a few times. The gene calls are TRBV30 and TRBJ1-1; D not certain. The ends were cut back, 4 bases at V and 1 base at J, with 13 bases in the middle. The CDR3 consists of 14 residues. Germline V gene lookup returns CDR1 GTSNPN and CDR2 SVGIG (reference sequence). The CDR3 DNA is TGTGCCTGGAACCGAGACCAGGCGAACACTGAAGCTTTCTTT. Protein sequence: CAWNRDQANTEAFF. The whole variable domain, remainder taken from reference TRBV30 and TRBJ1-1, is SQTIHQWPATLVQPVGSPLSLECTVEGTSNPNLYWYRQAAGRGLQLLFYSVGIGQISSEVPQNLSASRPQDRQFILSSKKLLLSDSGFYLCAWNRDQANTEAFFGQGTRLTVV.

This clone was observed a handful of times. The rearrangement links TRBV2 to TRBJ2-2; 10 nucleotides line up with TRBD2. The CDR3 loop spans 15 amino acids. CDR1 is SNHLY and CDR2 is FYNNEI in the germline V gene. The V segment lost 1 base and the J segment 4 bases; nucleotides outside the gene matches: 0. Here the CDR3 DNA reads TGTGCCAGCAGTGAAGAGCGGGAGGGCACCGGGGAGCTGTTTTTT. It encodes CASSEEREGTGELFF.

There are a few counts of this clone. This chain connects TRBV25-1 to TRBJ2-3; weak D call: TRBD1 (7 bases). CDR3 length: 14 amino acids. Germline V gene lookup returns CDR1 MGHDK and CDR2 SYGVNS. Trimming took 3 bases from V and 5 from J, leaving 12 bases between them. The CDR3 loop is CASSDPGGGDTQYF. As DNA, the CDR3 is TGTGCCAGCAGTGATCCAGGGGGAGGAGATACGCAGTATTTT.

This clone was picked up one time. The CDR3: CASSLGGGDLGSPLHF. The CDR3 DNA sequence: TGCGCCAGCAGCCTCGGCGGGGGCGACCTAGGGTCACCCCTCCACTTT. The chain has TRBV4-1 and TRBJ1-6; D might be TRBD1 (6 bases). The CDR3 runs to 16 residues. The germline V gene has CDR1 MGHRA and CDR2 YSYEKL. Trimming shortened V by 4 bases and J by 10 bases, and 20 bases separated the two germline ends.

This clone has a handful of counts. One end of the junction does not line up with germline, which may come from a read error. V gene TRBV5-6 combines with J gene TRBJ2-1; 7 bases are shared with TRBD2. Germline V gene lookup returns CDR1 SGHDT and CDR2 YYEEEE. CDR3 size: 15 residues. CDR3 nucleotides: TGTGCCAGCAGCACCCGACTAGCCGTTGTCAATGGGCAGTTCTTC. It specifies CASSTRLAVVNGQFF. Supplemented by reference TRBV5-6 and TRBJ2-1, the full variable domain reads DAGVTQSPTHLIKTRGQQVTLRCSPKSGHDTVSWYQQALGQGPQFIFQYYEEEERQRGNFPDRFSGHQFPNYSSELNVNALLLGDSALYLCASSTRLAVVNGQFFGPGTRLTVL.

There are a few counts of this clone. CDR3 bases: TGTGCCTGGAGCGTCGGGGGGCAGTTCAATGAGCAGTTCTTC. The encoded protein is CAWSVGGQFNEQFF. This rearrangement joins TRBV30 to TRBJ2-1; a possible D gene is TRBD2 (7 bases). V lost 3 bases and J lost 6, with 15 bases in between. Germline CDR1 reads GTSNPN; CDR2 reads SVGIG (reference sequence). The CDR3 extends over 14 amino acids.

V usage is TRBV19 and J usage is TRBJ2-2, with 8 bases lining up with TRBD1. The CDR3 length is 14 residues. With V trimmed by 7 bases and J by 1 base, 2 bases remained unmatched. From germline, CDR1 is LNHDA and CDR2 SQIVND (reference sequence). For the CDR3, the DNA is TGTGCCAGTATTGACAGGGGGAACACCGGGGAGCTGTTTTTT. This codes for CASIDRGNTGELFF.

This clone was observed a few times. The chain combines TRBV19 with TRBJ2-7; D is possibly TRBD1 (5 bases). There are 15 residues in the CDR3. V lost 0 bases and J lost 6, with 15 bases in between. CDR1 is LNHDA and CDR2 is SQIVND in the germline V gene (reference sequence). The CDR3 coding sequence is TGTGCCAGTAGTATAGAGGCAGGGTTCTCTAGCGAGCAGTACTTC. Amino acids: CASSIEAGFSSEQYF.

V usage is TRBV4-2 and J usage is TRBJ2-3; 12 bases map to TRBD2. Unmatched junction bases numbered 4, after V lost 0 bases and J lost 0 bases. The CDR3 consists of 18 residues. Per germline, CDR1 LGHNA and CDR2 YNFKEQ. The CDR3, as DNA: TGTGCCAGCAGCCAAGATCCTAGCGGGAGGGTAAGCACAGATACGCAGTATTTT. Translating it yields CASSQDPSGRVSTDTQYF.

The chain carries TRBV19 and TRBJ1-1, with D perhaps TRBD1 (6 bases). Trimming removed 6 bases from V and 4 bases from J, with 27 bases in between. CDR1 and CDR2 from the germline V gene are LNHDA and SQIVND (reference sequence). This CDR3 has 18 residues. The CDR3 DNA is TGTGCCAGTAGGACGACACAACTAGGTTGGGGGCGCGGCACTGAAGCTTTCTTT. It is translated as CASRTTQLGWGRGTEAFF. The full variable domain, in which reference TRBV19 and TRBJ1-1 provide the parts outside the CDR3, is DGGITQSPKYLFRKEGQNVTLSCEQNLNHDAMYWYRQDPGQGLRLIYYSQIVNDFQKGDIAEGYSVSREKKESFPLTVTSAQKNPTAFYLCASRTTQLGWGRGTEAFFGQGTRLTVV.

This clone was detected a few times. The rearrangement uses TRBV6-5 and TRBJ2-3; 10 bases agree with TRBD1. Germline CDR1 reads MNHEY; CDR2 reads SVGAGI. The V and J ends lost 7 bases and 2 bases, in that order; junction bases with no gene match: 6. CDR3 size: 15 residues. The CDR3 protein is CASTRDRGYTDTQYF. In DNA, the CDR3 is TGTGCCAGCACCCGGGACAGGGGTTACACAGATACGCAGTATTTT.

The CDR3 DNA is TGTGCCAGCAGCTCGACTTGGAACACTGAAGCTTTCTTT. It specifies CASSSTWNTEAFF. V usage is TRBV7-8 and J usage is TRBJ1-1; the D is unclear. Trimming took 4 bases from V and 1 from J, leaving 7 bases between them. The CDR3 totals 13 residues. Germline CDR1 reads SGHVS; CDR2 reads FQNEAQ.

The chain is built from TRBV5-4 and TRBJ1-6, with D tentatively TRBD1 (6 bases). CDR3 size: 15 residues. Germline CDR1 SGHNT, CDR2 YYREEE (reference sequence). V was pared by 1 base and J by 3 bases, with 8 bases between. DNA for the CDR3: TGTGCCAGCAGCTTGCAGGGGATCTATAATTCACCCCTCCACTTT. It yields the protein CASSLQGIYNSPLHF.

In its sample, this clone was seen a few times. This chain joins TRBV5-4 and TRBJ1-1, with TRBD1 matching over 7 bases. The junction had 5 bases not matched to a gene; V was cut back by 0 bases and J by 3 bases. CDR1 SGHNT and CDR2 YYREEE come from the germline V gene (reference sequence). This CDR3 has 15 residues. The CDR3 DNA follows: TGTGCCAGCAGCTTGGAAGGGGGCGCCGACACTGAAGCTTTCTTT. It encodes CASSLEGGADTEAFF.

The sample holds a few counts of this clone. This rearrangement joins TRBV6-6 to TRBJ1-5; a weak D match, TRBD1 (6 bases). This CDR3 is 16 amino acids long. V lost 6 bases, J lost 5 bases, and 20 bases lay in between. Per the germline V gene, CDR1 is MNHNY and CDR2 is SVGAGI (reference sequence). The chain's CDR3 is CASSWGGPGRDQPQHF. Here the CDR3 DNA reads TGTGCCAGCAGCTGGGGGGGGCCCGGTAGGGATCAGCCCCAGCATTTT.

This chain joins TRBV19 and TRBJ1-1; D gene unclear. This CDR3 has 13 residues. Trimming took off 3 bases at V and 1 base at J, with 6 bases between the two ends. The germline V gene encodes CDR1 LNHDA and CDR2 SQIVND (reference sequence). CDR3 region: CASSISRNTEAFF. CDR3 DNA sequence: TGTGCCAGTAGTATCTCCAGGAACACTGAAGCTTTCTTT.

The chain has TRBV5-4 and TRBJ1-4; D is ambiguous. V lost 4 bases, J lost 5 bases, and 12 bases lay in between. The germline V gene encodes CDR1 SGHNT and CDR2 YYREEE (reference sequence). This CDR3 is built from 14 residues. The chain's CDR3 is CASSVRTGNEKLFF. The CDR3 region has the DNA TGTGCCAGCAGCGTTCGGACGGGGAATGAAAAACTGTTTTTT.

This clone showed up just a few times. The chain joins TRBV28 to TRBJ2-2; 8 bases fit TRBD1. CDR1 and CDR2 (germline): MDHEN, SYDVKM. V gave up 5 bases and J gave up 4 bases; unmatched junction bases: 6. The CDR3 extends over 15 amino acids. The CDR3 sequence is CASSPGGAGTGELFF. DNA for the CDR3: TGTGCCAGCAGTCCAGGGGGCGCGGGCACCGGGGAGCTGTTTTTT.

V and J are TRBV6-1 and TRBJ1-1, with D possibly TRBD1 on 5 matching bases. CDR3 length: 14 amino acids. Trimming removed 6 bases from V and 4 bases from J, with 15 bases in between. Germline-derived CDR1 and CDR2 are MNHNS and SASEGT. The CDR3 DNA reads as TGTGCCAGCAGCCCCGCAGGGCTCGGCACTGAAGCTTTCTTT. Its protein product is CASSPAGLGTEAFF.

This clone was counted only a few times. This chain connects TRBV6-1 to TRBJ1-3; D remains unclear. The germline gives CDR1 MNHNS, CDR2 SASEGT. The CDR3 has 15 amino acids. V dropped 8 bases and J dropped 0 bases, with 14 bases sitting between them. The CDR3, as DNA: TGTGCCAGCGCTCTGGCCAGGATCTCTGGAAACACCATATATTTT. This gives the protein CASALARISGNTIYF.

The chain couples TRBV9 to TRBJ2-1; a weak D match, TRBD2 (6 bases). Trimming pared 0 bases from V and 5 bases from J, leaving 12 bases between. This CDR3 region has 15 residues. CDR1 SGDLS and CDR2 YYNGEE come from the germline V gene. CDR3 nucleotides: TGTGCCAGCAGCGTAGAGGGTAGCGGAAACAATGAGCAGTTCTTC. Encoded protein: CASSVEGSGNNEQFF.